This TCR beta chain was obtained from a study of blood T cells in healthy people across ages. Regarding the study as a whole: TCR beta diversity tracked closely with naive T cell percentage. Per million T cells, TCR beta diversity dropped about linearly as age rose.

The authors ran a second PCR of roughly 6 to 12 cycles using a sample-barcoded 5' primer and a J-beta primer mix. Via MiXCR, TCRdb re-called the 5' RACE reads, giving one row per CDR3 protein. The table shows about 800,000 distinct CDR3 sequences, with roughly 50% occurring only once. The table lists this clonotype with a count of one. Its antigen remains unidentified. This CDR3 region has 14 residues. V lost 4 bases, J lost 3 bases, and 12 bases lay in between. Germline V gene sequence: CDR1 ENHRY, CDR2 SYGVKD. This chain links TRBV10-3 with TRBJ1-1; D is ambiguous. The receptor's source is a man under 40 in good health. Source material: blood. The CDR3 DNA reads TGTGCCATCAGTGCGACCCTCAAAGACACTGAAGCTTTCTTT. Protein: CAISATLKDTEAFF.